This entry is about one T cell receptor (beta chain). Method: immunoSEQ multiplex PCR; TCRdb's copy keeps in-frame clones and lacks some. The data show 75,000 to 90,000 clones, with 85% seen just once and 15% to 20% held by the top ten. These data belong to a study of blood T cell repertoires in COVID-19. Whole-study context: T cells, B-cell-depleted T cells, or PBMCs provided the cDNA or gDNA that served as material.

Per the germline V gene, CDR1 is MNHEY and CDR2 is SMNVEV (reference sequence). After removal of 6 bases from V and 4 bases from J, the junction contained 19 bases not matched to a gene. The length of the CDR3 is 18 residues. The genes are TRBV27 and TRBJ1-2; TRBD1 aligns across 8 bases. This TCR came from an elderly man with active or convalescent COVID-19. The material sequenced was peripheral blood. The CDR3 sequence is CASSSTGASLWGGYGYTF. CDR3 bases: TGTGCCAGCAGCTCGACAGGGGCTTCACTATGGGGGGGCTATGGCTACACCTTC.